This T cell receptor beta chain was identified in a study of somatic mutations in cytotoxic T cells in rheumatoid arthritis. Study information: Right after diagnosis, and before any treatment had started, patient peripheral blood (over 28 ml EDTA) was drawn. Flow sorting yielded some V beta antibody-stained T-cell populations at nearly 100% purity, among them V beta1+ cells sequenced for TCRB. Findings of the study overall: Within 8 of 65 patients, the single biggest CD8+ clone made up more than 20% of CD8+ cells.

This clone occurred a few times. The antigen remains unidentified. Clones were sequenced by immunoSEQ multiplex PCR, and TCRdb holds only the in-frame ones, with some missing. The table includes tens of thousands of clones, over 75% detected once. V lost 8 bases, J lost 6 bases, and 13 bases lay in between. CDR1 is SGHNT and CDR2 is YENEEA in the germline V gene. This CDR3 has 12 residues. This TCR derives from an adult with rheumatoid arthritis. The sequencing sample was made of CD8+ T cells sorted from blood. The rearrangement uses TRBV11-3 and TRBJ1-1; the D is unclear. The CDR3 protein is CASLLPHPEAFF. In DNA form, the CDR3 reads TGTGCCAGCTTACTCCCCCATCCTGAAGCTTTCTTT.